This T cell receptor beta chain was identified in a study of shared clonotypes between healthy human individuals. There are 17 residues in the CDR3. Germline V gives CDR1 SGHDN, CDR2 FVKESK. After removal of 0 bases from V and 4 bases from J, the junction contained 7 bases not matched to a gene. Study-wide results and limits: When naive CD4 clonotypes were compared across a handful of donors, around 5% were shared. Only blood underwent sampling, and tissue repertoires likely differ.

Several immunoSEQ plates held equal portions of the genomic DNA taken from each subset. Repertoires were generated with immunoSEQ multiplex PCR, while TCRdb's copy carries only in-frame clones and drops some. The repertoire holds about 2.3 million clones, over 85% seen once, with about 0.41% in the top ten. Points on this clone: Its antigen is undetermined.

This TCR derives from a man younger than 35 in good health. Some clones in this sample may be carry-over from other donors' samples. Sequences were obtained from naive CD4+ T cells from PBMCs. Regarding subset: CD45RA+ positively selected. V usage is TRBV14 and J usage is TRBJ2-1, with TRBD2 identical over 9 bases. This chain's CDR3 is CASSQEVILAGYNEQFF. The CDR3 nucleotides are TGTGCCAGCAGCCAAGAGGTTATACTAGCGGGTTACAATGAGCAGTTCTTC. Combining the CDR3 with reference TRBV14 and TRBJ2-1 gives the whole variable domain EAGVTQFPSHSVIEKGQTVTLRCDPISGHDNLYWYRRVMGKEIKFLLHFVKESKQDESGMPNNRFLAERTGGTYSTLKVQPAELEDSGVYFCASSQEVILAGYNEQFFGPGTRLTVL.